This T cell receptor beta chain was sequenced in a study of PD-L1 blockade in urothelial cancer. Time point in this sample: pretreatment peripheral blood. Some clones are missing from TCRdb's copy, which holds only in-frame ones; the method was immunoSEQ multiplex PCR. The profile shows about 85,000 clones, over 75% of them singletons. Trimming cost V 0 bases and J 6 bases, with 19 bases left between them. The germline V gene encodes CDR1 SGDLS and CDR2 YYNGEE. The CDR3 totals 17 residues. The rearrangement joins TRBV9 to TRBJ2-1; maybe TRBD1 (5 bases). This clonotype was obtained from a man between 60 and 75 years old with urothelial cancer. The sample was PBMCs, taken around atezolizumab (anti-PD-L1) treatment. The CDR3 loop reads CASSVGLGYRMGNEQFF. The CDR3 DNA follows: TGTGCCAGCAGCGTAGGCCTTGGATACAGGATGGGCAATGAGCAGTTCTTC.